The following is a T cell receptor (beta chain) sequence with its context. This entry is derived from a study of T cell responses to AZD1222 COVID-19 vaccine. TCRdb's table, derived via immunoSEQ multiplex PCR, lists solely in-frame clones and lacks some. The sample shows some 170,000 clones, 70% to 90% of them seen only once. V shed 8 bases and J shed 2 bases, with 13 bases lying between them. Germline V CDR1 and CDR2: SNHLY, FYNNEI. The CDR3 length is 14 residues. The TCR originated in an adult in good health. This specimen was peripheral blood, taken on day 0 of AZD1222 vaccination. This rearrangement joins TRBV2 to TRBJ1-5; D gene uncertain. The CDR3 DNA reads as TGTGCCAGCGGGAGTCCTCCTGGCAATCAGCCCCAGCATTTT. Amino acid sequence: CASGSPPGNQPQHF.